Here is one T cell receptor beta chain with its context. PCR primers comprised 60 Vbeta and 13 Jbeta primers. The repertoire was sequenced with immunoSEQ multiplex PCR; TCRdb's copy has only in-frame clones and lacks some. The repertoire has under 200,000 clones, 73% of them found once; the top ten carry approximately 5.4%. This sample was taken from a study of cytomegalovirus exposure and HLA in healthy donors. This CDR3 contains 11 residues. V lost 2 bases, J lost 8 bases, and 4 bases lay in between. Germline loops: CDR1 SGHTA, CDR2 FQGNSA. This TCR was sampled from a woman aged 18-30 years in good health and CMV-seropositive. The J gene is TRBJ2-1, the V gene TRBV7-2; no reliable D call. Sample: PBMCs. The DNA for the CDR3 is TGTGCCAGCAGCTTAATCGATGAGCAGTTCTTC. Translation gives CASSLIDEQFF. The whole variable domain, remainder taken from reference TRBV7-2 and TRBJ2-1, is GAGVSQSPSNKVTEKGKDVELRCDPISGHTALYWYRQSLGQGLEFLIYFQGNSAPDKSGLPSDRFSAERTGGSVSTLTIQRTQQEDSAVYLCASSLIDEQFFGPGTRLTVL.